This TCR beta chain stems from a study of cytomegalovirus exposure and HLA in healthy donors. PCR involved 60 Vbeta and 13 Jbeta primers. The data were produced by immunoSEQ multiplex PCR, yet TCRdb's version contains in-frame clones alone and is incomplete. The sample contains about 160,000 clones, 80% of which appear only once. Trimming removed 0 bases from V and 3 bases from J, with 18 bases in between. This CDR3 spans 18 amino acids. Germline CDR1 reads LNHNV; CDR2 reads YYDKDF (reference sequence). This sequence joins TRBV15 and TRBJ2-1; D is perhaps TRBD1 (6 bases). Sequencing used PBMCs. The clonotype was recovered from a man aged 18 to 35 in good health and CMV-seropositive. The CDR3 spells CATSRDHRDTIYYNEQFF. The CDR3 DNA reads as TGTGCCACCAGCAGAGATCACCGGGACACAATTTACTACAATGAGCAGTTCTTC. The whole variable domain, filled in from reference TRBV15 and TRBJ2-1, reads DAMVIQNPRYQVTQFGKPVTLSCSQTLNHNVMYWYQQKSSQAPKLLFHYYDKDFNNEADTPDNFQSRRPNTSFCFLDIRSPGLGDTAMYLCATSRDHRDTIYYNEQFFGPGTRLTVL.